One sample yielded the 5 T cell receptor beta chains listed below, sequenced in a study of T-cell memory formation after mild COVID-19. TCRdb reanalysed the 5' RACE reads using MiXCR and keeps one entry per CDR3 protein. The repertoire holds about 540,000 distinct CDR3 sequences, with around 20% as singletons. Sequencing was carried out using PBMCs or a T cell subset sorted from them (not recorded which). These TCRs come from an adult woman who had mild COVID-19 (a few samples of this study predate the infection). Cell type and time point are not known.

CDR3 sequence: CASSLAETYYNEQFF. As DNA, the CDR3 is TGTGCCAGCAGCTTAGCGGAGACATACTACAATGAGCAGTTCTTC. The chain uses TRBV7-6 and TRBJ2-1, with D uncertain. Germline-derived CDR1 and CDR2 are SGHVS and FNYEAQ. The CDR3 spans 15 residues. Trimming pared 0 bases from V and 3 bases from J, leaving 9 bases between.

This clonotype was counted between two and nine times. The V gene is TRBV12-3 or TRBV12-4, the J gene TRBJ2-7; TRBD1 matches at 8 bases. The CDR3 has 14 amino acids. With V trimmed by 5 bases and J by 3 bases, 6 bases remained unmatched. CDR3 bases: TGTGCCAGCAGTCAGGCAGACAGGGGCTACGAGCAGTACTTC. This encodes CASSQADRGYEQYF.

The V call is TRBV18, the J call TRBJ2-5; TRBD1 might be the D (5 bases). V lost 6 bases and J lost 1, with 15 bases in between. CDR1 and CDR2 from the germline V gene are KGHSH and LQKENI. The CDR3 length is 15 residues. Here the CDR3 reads CASSLRQRTQETQYF. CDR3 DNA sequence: TGTGCCAGCTCCCTTCGACAGCGAACCCAAGAGACCCAGTACTTC.

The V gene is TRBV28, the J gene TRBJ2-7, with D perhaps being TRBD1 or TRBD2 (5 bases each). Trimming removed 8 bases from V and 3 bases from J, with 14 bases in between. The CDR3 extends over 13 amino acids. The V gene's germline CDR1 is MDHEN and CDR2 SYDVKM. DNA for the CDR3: TGTGCCAGCCGGCCAGGGACCATCTACGAGCAGTACTTC. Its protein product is CASRPGTIYEQYF.

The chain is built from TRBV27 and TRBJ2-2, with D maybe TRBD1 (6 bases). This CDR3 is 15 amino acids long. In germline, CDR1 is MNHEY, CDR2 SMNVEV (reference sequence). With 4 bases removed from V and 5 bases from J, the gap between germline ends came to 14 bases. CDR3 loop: CASSSRDIGTGELFF. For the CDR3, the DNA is TGTGCCAGCAGTTCCCGGGACATAGGGACCGGGGAGCTGTTTTTT.